This T cell receptor beta chain came from a study of T cell responses to AZD1222 COVID-19 vaccine. General study points: The donor group comprised mostly white British people and more females; the analysis possibly underestimated clonal diversity. None of the repertoires were sampled until the peak T cell response had passed. Researchers report vaccine-associated CD4 TCRs spanning spike, with dominance at 160-218 and 743-854. Unmutated regions of variants are reportedly targeted by nearly half of spike-specific TCRs.

The V gene end was trimmed by 5 bases and the J gene end by 9 bases; junction bases not matched to a gene: 10. The CDR3 has 15 amino acids. CDR1 MNHEY and CDR2 SMNVEV come from the germline V gene (reference sequence). In regard to this clone: The antigen remains undetermined.

The repertoire was sequenced with immunoSEQ multiplex PCR; TCRdb's copy has only in-frame clones and lacks some. The table for this sample gives some 150,000 clones. Sequencing was done on a sample of peripheral blood. The TCR was taken from an adult in good health. V is TRBV27 and J is TRBJ1-6; 7 positions agree with TRBD1. The CDR3 protein is CASSRIRQGSSPLHF. The CDR3 region has the DNA TGTGCCAGCAGTCGGATTCGACAGGGCAGTTCACCCCTCCACTTT.